The TCR beta chain under discussion was sequenced for a study of blood T cell repertoires in COVID-19. Individuals aged roughly 18 to 95 years were recruited from approximately 22 US areas. Assay: immunoSEQ multiplex PCR; the TCRdb copy retains only in-frame clones and omits some. This sample yields over 350,000 clones, of which about 87% are seen a single time; about 10% belongs to the top ten. This clonotype was sampled from a woman in her forties or fifties who had recovered from COVID-19. Sequencing was carried out using PBMCs or T cells enriched from blood (not recorded which).

As DNA, the CDR3 is TGCGCCAGCAGCCCGACAGGGGCTGGCTCTGGGGCCAACGTCCTGACTTTC. This codes for CASSPTGAGSGANVLTF. The J gene is TRBJ2-6, the V gene TRBV5-1; 8 positions agree with TRBD1. The germline CDR1 and CDR2 sequences are SGHRS and YFSETQ. The V and J ends lost 4 bases and 0 bases, in that order; junction bases with no gene match: 6. The CDR3 contains 17 residues.